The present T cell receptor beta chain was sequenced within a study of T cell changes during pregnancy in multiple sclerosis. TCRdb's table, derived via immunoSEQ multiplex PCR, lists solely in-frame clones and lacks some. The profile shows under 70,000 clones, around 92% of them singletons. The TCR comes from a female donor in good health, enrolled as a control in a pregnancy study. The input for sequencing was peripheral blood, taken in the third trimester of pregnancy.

CDR3: CAWGTDRADNEQFF. CDR3 coding DNA: TGTGCCTGGGGTACTGACAGGGCGGACAATGAGCAGTTCTTC. The V gene is TRBV30, the J gene TRBJ2-1; the match to TRBD1 covers 7 bases. The CDR3 extends over 14 amino acids. The germline V gene has CDR1 GTSNPN and CDR2 SVGIG (reference sequence). V shed 5 bases, J shed 5 bases, and the junction held 9 bases outside the gene matches.